This TCR beta chain is from a study of blood T cell repertoires in COVID-19. The overall study: Sites across the United States, Italy and Spain contributed samples from acute and convalescent COVID-19. From T cells, B-cell-depleted T cells, or PBMCs came the material, which was cDNA or gDNA.

Authors' data handling: Quantification of nucleated cells was approximated via reference gene primer amplification. Assay used: immunoSEQ multiplex PCR; TCRdb lists only in-frame clones, some missing. Clone size and the V and J calls come from that table; the DNA yielded D and trimming. This table holds over 150,000 clones, roughly 80% found once. In germline, CDR1 is SGHDN, CDR2 FVKESK. Trimming cost V 4 bases and J 8 bases, with 18 bases left between them. This CDR3 comprises 16 residues. The receptor's source is an elderly woman with acute or convalescent COVID-19. The V gene is TRBV14, the J gene TRBJ1-6; D call uncertain. Sequenced sample: peripheral blood. CDR3 protein: CASSPNPGYADSPLHF. CDR3 DNA sequence: TGTGCCAGCAGCCCCAATCCGGGGTATGCGGATTCACCCCTCCACTTT.